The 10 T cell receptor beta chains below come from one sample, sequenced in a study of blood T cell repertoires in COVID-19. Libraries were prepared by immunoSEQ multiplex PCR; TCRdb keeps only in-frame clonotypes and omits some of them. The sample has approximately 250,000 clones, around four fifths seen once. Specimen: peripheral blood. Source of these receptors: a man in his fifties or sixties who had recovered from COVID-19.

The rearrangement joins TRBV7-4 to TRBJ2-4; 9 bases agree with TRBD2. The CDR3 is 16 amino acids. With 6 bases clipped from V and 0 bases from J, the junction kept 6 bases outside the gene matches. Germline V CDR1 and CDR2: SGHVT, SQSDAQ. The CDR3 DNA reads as TGTGCCAGCAGTCGGACTAGCGCCTCAGCCAAAAACATTCAGTACTTC. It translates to CASSRTSASAKNIQYF.

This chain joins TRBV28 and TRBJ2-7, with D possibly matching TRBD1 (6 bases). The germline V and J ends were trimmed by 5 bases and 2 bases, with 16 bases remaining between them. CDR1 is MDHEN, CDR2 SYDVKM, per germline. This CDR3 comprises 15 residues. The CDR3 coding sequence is TGTGCCAGCAGTGCGGCCGGGACAACGACCTACGAGCAGTACTTC. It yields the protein CASSAAGTTTYEQYF. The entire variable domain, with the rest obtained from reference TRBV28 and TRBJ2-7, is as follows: DVKVTQSSRYLVKRTGEKVFLECVQDMDHENMFWYRQDPGLGLRLIYFSYDVKMKEKGDIPEGYSVSREKKERFSLILESASTNQTSMYLCASSAAGTTTYEQYFGPGTRLTVT.

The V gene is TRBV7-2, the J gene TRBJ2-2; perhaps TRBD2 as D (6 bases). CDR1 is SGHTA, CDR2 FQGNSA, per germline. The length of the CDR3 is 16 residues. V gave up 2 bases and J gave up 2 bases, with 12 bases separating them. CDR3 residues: CASSLRRGRNTGELFF. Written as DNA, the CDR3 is TGTGCCAGCAGCTTACGCCGGGGGAGAAACACCGGGGAGCTGTTTTTT.

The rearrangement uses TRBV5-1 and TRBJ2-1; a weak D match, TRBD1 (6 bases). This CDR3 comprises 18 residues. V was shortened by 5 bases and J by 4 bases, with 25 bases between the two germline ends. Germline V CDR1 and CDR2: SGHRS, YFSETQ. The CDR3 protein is CASSLRRTSGVGYNEQFF. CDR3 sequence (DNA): TGCGCCAGCAGTTTGAGGCGCACCTCAGGGGTGGGGTACAATGAGCAGTTCTTC. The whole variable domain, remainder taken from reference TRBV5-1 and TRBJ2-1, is KAGVTQTPRYLIKTRGQQVTLSCSPISGHRSVSWYQQTPGQGLQFLFEYFSETQRNKGNFPGRFSGRQFSNSRSEMNVSTLELGDSALYLCASSLRRTSGVGYNEQFFGPGTRLTVL.

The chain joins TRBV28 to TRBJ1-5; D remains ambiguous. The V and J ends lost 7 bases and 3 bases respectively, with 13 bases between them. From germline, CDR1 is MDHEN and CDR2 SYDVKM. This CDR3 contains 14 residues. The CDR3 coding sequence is TGTGCCAGCATTATCGGCGGACTCAATCAGCCCCAGCATTTT. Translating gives CASIIGGLNQPQHF.

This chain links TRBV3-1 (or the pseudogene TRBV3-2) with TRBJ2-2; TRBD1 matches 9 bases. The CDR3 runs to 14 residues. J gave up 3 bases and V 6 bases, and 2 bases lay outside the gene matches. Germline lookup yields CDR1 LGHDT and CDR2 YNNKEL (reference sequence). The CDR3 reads CASRRTGDTGELFF. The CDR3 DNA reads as TGTGCCAGCAGGCGGACAGGGGACACCGGGGAGCTGTTTTTT.

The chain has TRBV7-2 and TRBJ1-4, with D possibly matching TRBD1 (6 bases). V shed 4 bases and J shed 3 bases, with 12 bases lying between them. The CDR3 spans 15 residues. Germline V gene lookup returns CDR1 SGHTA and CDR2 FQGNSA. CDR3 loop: CASSSTGSANEKLFF. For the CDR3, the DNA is TGTGCCAGCAGCTCCACAGGGTCCGCTAATGAAAAACTGTTTTTT.

CDR3 sequence: CSVEMDRPYEQYF. The CDR3 DNA reads as TGCAGCGTTGAAATGGACAGACCCTACGAGCAGTACTTC. V is TRBV29-1 and J is TRBJ2-7; D is perhaps TRBD1 (6 bases). CDR3 size: 13 residues. The germline V gene has CDR1 SQVTM and CDR2 ANQGSEA. Trimming cost V 2 bases and J 2 bases, with 10 bases left between them.

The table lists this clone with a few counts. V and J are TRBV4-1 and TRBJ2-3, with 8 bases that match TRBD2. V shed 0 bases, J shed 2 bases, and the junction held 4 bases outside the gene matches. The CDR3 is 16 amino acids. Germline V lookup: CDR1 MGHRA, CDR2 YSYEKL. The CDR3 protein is CASSQDTGGATDTQYF. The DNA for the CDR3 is TGCGCCAGCAGCCAAGATACGGGGGGGGCCACAGATACGCAGTATTTT.

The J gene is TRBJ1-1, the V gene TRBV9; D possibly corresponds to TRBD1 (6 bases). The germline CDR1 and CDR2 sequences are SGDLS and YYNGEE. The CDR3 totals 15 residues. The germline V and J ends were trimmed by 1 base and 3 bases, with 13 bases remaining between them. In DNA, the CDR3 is TGTGCCAGCAGCGTAAAAGGGGGACGGGACACTGAAGCTTTCTTT. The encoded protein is CASSVKGGRDTEAFF.